The T cell receptor (beta chain) under discussion was sequenced for a study of T cell repertoires in cytomegalovirus infection. The CDR3 has 16 amino acids. Trimming left V 2 bases short and J 0 bases short, with 11 bases between. Germline CDR1 and CDR2: SGHTA and FQGNSA. Each CDR3 protein gets one entry after TCRdb re-called the reads with MiXCR. The data contain approximately 190,000 distinct CDR3 sequences, under 30% of them seen just once; the ten biggest clones take up approximately 30%. Source material: PBMCs. This chain joins TRBV7-2 and TRBJ1-3, with no clear D. This TCR came from a human donor in good health (CMV status not recorded). Some clones in this sample may be carry-over from other donors' samples. The CDR3 DNA follows: TGTGCCAGCAGCTTACGGGTTTCCAGCTCTGGAAACACCATATATTTT. Its translation is CASSLRVSSSGNTIYF.